This T cell receptor (beta chain) emerged from a study of shared T cell receptors in the human thymus. Profiling relied on immunoSEQ multiplex PCR, and the TCRdb table lists in-frame clones only, not all of them. The data hold more than 550,000 clones, with 75% to 90% observed a single time. The CDR3 is made up of 15 amino acids. The V gene's germline CDR1 is SGHVS and CDR2 FNYEAQ. Trimming took off 5 bases at V and 3 bases at J, with 16 bases between the two ends. This sample was also put to use in a study of human thymus T cells. According to that study: Corrective surgery for congenital heart defects was being performed on the healthy Finnish infants who were the donors. Resections were taken during corrective heart surgery, and the thymus tissue came from these.

This receptor was obtained from a girl in the first two years of life with a congenital heart defect. The chain joins TRBV7-6 to TRBJ1-1; no definite D call. The sequenced sample consisted of thymocytes. The CDR3 bases are TGTGCCAGCAGCCCCCACCGAGGACTCGACACTGAAGCTTTCTTT. Its protein product is CASSPHRGLDTEAFF.